Shown below are 19 T cell receptor beta chains from a single sample sequenced in a study of monozygotic twins with cystic fibrosis (dated by TCRdb to about 2021). The library was prepared using the immunoSEQ multiplex PCR assay. TCRdb carries this immuneACCESS record with in-frame sequences only. Its versions omit some clonotypes, under half of them owing to an unresolved V gene in the studies checked, with the rest unexplained. This sample has about 24,000 clones in its table, and around 90% of those were observed once. 0.29% of the sample is in the top ten clones. The sequenced material came from blood. These TCRs come from a girl aged 2 to 9 with cystic fibrosis.

The rearrangement uses TRBV5-1 and TRBJ2-1; the D is unclear. From germline, CDR1 is SGHRS and CDR2 YFSETQ. The V gene lost 0 bases and the J gene lost 3 bases, with 7 bases spanning the gap. There are 14 residues in the CDR3. The CDR3 coding sequence is TGCGCCAGCAGCTTGGAACCGAACTACAATGAGCAGTTCTTC. Encoded protein: CASSLEPNYNEQFF.

V usage is TRBV5-1 and J usage is TRBJ2-1, with TRBD2 matching 7 bases. CDR1 SGHRS and CDR2 YFSETQ come from the germline V gene. The CDR3 length is 15 residues. After removal of 1 base from V and 4 bases from J, the junction contained 5 bases not matched to a gene. Here the CDR3 DNA reads TGCGCCAGCAGCTTGTGGGAGGGCAGATACAATGAGCAGTTCTTC. Translated: CASSLWEGRYNEQFF.

The chain combines TRBV4-1 with TRBJ2-7; no clear D gene. V shed 4 bases and J shed 3 bases, with 16 bases lying between them. Per the germline V gene, CDR1 is MGHRA and CDR2 is YSYEKL. CDR3 length: 15 amino acids. The CDR3 spells CASSPGNGPDYEQYF. Written as DNA, the CDR3 is TGCGCCAGCAGCCCGGGCAACGGACCGGACTACGAGCAGTACTTC.

This clone was recorded once. The J gene is TRBJ2-5, the V gene TRBV18; no definite D call. Trimming stripped 0 bases from V and 7 bases from J, with 15 bases between. The CDR3 contains 15 residues. CDR1 KGHSH and CDR2 LQKENI come from the germline V gene. CDR3 loop: CASSPPNRIEGTQYF. The CDR3 DNA reads as TGTGCCAGCTCACCACCGAATCGCATTGAAGGGACCCAGTACTTC.

This rearrangement joins TRBV9 to TRBJ1-2; D is possibly TRBD1 (5 bases). Germline V gives CDR1 SGDLS, CDR2 YYNGEE. Trimming removed 0 bases from V and 6 bases from J, with 12 bases in between. The length of the CDR3 is 14 residues. In DNA, the CDR3 is TGTGCCAGCAGCGTAGGGTTAGAGGGGAATGGCTACACCTTC. Amino acid sequence: CASSVGLEGNGYTF.

The V gene is TRBV2, the J gene TRBJ1-5, with D possibly being TRBD1 (5 bases). The CDR3 is 13 amino acids. The ends were cut back, 4 bases at V and 7 bases at J, with 11 bases in the middle. CDR1 SNHLY and CDR2 FYNNEI come from the germline V gene. The DNA for the CDR3 is TGTGCCAGCAGTGGGAGGGGAAGACAGCCCCAGCATTTT. It encodes CASSGRGRQPQHF. Drawing the rest from reference TRBV2 and TRBJ1-5, the complete variable domain is EPEVTQTPSHQVTQMGQEVILRCVPISNHLYFYWYRQILGQKVEFLVSFYNNEISEKSEIFDDQFSVERPDGSNFTLKIRSTKLEDSAMYFCASSGRGRQPQHFGDGTRLSIL.

The CDR3 DNA reads TGCGCCAGCAGCCAACCTAGCGGGGGGGTCAATGAGCAGTTCTTC. This encodes CASSQPSGGVNEQFF. J is TRBJ2-1 and V is TRBV4-3; 12 bases are shared with TRBD2. The V gene's germline CDR1 is LGHNA and CDR2 YSLEER. The junction had 2 bases not matched to a gene; V was cut back by 2 bases and J by 6 bases. The CDR3 runs to 15 residues.

The chain joins TRBV6-5 to TRBJ1-2; 7 bases are shared with TRBD1. The CDR3 loop spans 15 amino acids. Germline CDR1 is MNHEY and CDR2 is SVGAGI. Trimming at V came to 0 bases and at J to 0 bases, leaving 1 base not matched to a gene. CDR3 residues: CASSYSDRSNYGYTF. The CDR3 DNA reads TGTGCCAGCAGTTACTCGGACAGGTCTAACTATGGCTACACCTTC.

This sequence joins TRBV29-1 and TRBJ1-1, with 10 bases aligning to TRBD1. Germline CDR1 is SQVTM and CDR2 is ANQGSEA. This CDR3 spans 15 amino acids. Trimming took 4 bases from V and 5 from J; bases not matched to a gene: 10. The CDR3 nucleotides read TGCAGCGTTGGACAGGGGGCTTTACGAGGGACTGAAGCTTTCTTT. Protein sequence: CSVGQGALRGTEAFF.

The genes are TRBV10-3 and TRBJ1-2, with D unclear. In germline, CDR1 is ENHRY, CDR2 SYGVKD. The length of the CDR3 is 15 residues. Trimming left V 5 bases short and J 3 bases short, with 16 bases between. The CDR3 here is CAISSTSIPDYGYTF. The CDR3 nucleotides read TGTGCCATCAGTTCCACCAGCATCCCCGACTATGGCTACACCTTC.

The chain is built from TRBV18 and TRBJ1-1; D unclear. CDR1 and CDR2 from the germline V gene are KGHSH and LQKENI. CDR3 length equals 12 residues. The ends were cut back, 6 bases at V and 2 bases at J, with 7 bases in the middle. CDR3 in DNA: TGTGCCAGCTCGCAGATTAACACTGAAGCTTTCTTT. It encodes CASSQINTEAFF.

The rearrangement joins TRBV6-5 to TRBJ1-6; D is ambiguous. V was clipped by 4 bases and J by 1 base, with 5 bases between them. Looked up from germline, CDR1 is MNHEY and CDR2 is SVGAGI. CDR3 length equals 14 residues. The CDR3 here is CASSWGSYNSPLHF. Written as DNA, the CDR3 is TGTGCCAGCAGTTGGGGATCCTATAATTCACCCCTCCACTTT.

The rearrangement uses TRBV6-5 and TRBJ1-1, with 7 bases identical to TRBD1. After removal of 8 bases from V and 1 base from J, the junction contained 7 bases not matched to a gene. The CDR3 has 14 residues. Germline V gene lookup returns CDR1 MNHEY and CDR2 SVGAGI. CDR3 in DNA: TGTGCCAGCGACAGGGCCGCCACGAACACTGAAGCTTTCTTT. Its protein product is CASDRAATNTEAFF.

The chain combines TRBV5-1 with TRBJ1-1; 9 bases agree with TRBD1. Per germline, CDR1 SGHRS and CDR2 YFSETQ. V dropped 2 bases and J dropped 4; count of bases not matched to a gene: 6. CDR3 length equals 15 residues. CDR3 loop: CASSLDTGGFTEAFF. CDR3 bases: TGCGCCAGCAGCTTAGATACAGGGGGCTTCACTGAAGCTTTCTTT.

CDR3 sequence (DNA): TGCGCCAGCAGCCAAGATCCGGGACTAGCGGCCGGGGAGCTGTTTTTT. As protein: CASSQDPGLAAGELFF. This chain connects TRBV4-3 to TRBJ2-2; 11 bases are shared with TRBD2. V lost 0 bases and J lost 6; bases outside the gene matches: 3. The CDR3 consists of 16 residues. Germline CDR1 reads LGHNA; CDR2 reads YSLEER.

This rearrangement joins TRBV4-3 to TRBJ2-3, with 7 positions matching TRBD2. CDR1 and CDR2 from the germline V gene are LGHNA and YSLEER. The CDR3 spans 14 residues. V lost 2 bases to trimming and J lost 1 base; unmatched junction nucleotides: 0. The CDR3 DNA reads as TGCGCCAGCAGCCAAAGCGGGGGCACAGATACGCAGTATTTT. It encodes CASSQSGGTDTQYF.

This chain joins TRBV9 and TRBJ1-3; D is undetermined. The CDR3 is 15 residues long. V was pared by 2 bases and J by 1 base, with 10 bases between. Germline CDR1 and CDR2: SGDLS and YYNGEE. The DNA of the CDR3 is TGTGCCAGCAGCGTTGATGCGAGGTCTGGAAACACCATATATTTT. It specifies CASSVDARSGNTIYF. Looking up the rest from reference TRBV9 and TRBJ1-3 gives the full variable domain: DSGVTQTPKHLITATGQRVTLRCSPRSGDLSVYWYQQSLDQGLQFLIQYYNGEERAKGNILERFSAQQFPDLHSELNLSSLELGDSALYFCASSVDARSGNTIYFGEGSWLTVV.

CDR3 nucleotides: TGCGCCAGCAGCACCCGACAGGGTTGGAGTGAAAAACTGTTTTTT. This translates into CASSTRQGWSEKLFF. The chain couples TRBV4-3 to TRBJ1-4; TRBD1 matches 7 bases. The CDR3 is made up of 15 amino acids. Germline V gene sequence: CDR1 LGHNA, CDR2 YSLEER. The ends lost 5 bases at V and 7 bases at J; junction bases unmatched: 10.

This chain uses TRBV10-3 with TRBJ1-2, with TRBD1 matching over 10 bases. The CDR3 spans 14 residues. Trimming cost V 3 bases and J 8 bases; bases outside gene matches: 6. CDR1 is ENHRY and CDR2 is SYGVKD in the germline V gene. The CDR3 spells CAISDLGTGAGYTF. The CDR3 nucleotides read TGTGCCATCAGTGACCTTGGGACAGGGGCGGGCTACACCTTC.